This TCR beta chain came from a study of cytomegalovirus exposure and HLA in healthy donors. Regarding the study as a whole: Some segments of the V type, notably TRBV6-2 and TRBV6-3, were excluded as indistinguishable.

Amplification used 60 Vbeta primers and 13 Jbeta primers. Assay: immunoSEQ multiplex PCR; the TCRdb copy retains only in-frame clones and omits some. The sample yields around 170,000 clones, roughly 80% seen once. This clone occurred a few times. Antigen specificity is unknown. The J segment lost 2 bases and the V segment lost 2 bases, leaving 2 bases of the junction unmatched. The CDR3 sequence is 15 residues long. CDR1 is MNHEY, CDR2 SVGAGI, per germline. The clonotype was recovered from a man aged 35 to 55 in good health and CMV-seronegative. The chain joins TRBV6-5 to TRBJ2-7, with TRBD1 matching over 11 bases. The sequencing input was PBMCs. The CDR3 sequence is CASSYRDRGAYEQYF. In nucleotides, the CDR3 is TGTGCCAGCAGTTACAGGGACAGGGGGGCCTACGAGCAGTACTTC.